Following are 29 T cell receptor beta chains from one sample sequenced in a study of OX40 agonist ivuxolimab in advanced cancers. The assay was immunoSEQ multiplex PCR, and TCRdb's table has in-frame clones only and misses some. This sample has about 100,000 clones, with nearly 90% found just once. Sequences were derived from CD4+ or CD8+ T cells sorted from blood, sampled in a trial of the OX40 agonist ivuxolimab. These receptors all stem from an adult with an advanced solid tumor such as melanoma, head and neck, liver or kidney cancer.

This clone occurred once. The chain combines TRBV19 with TRBJ1-1; TRBD1 aligns across 8 bases. The CDR3 length is 15 residues. Germline-derived CDR1 and CDR2 are LNHDA and SQIVND (reference sequence). V trimming: 3 bases; J trimming: 5 bases; junction bases outside the gene matches: 8. Here the CDR3 DNA reads TGTGCCAGTAGTATCGCAGGGGGCGAGGGGACTGAAGCTTTCTTT. Its translation is CASSIAGGEGTEAFF. Full variable domain (remainder filled in from reference TRBV19 and TRBJ1-1): DGGITQSPKYLFRKEGQNVTLSCEQNLNHDAMYWYRQDPGQGLRLIYYSQIVNDFQKGDIAEGYSVSREKKESFPLTVTSAQKNPTAFYLCASSIAGGEGTEAFFGQGTRLTVV.

The rearrangement joins TRBV12-5 to TRBJ2-3; TRBD1 aligns across 7 bases. This CDR3 spans 14 amino acids. Germline V gene data show CDR1 as LGHNT and CDR2 as FRNRAP. J lost 4 bases, V lost 6 bases, and 7 bases had no gene match. The CDR3 DNA follows: TGTGCTAGTGGCTCCGGGACAGCCGCAGATACGCAGTATTTT. It encodes CASGSGTAADTQYF.

J is TRBJ2-7 and V is TRBV6-1, with 11 bases matching TRBD2. With V trimmed by 3 bases and J by 0 bases, 4 bases remained unmatched. The length of the CDR3 is 16 residues. CDR1 and CDR2 from the germline V gene are MNHNS and SASEGT. DNA of the CDR3: TGTGCCAGCAGTGAGGGGACTAGCGGAAACTCCTACGAGCAGTACTTC. This codes for CASSEGTSGNSYEQYF.

This sequence joins TRBV6-5 and TRBJ1-2; D is uncertain. This CDR3 comprises 13 residues. V was pared by 10 bases and J by 1 base, with 13 bases between. From germline, CDR1 is MNHEY and CDR2 SVGAGI. The CDR3 DNA reads as TGTGCCACCAGGATCGGGTTTAACTATGGCTACACCTTC. Translation: CATRIGFNYGYTF.

The V and J genes are TRBV6-6 and TRBJ1-5; D is possibly TRBD1 (5 bases). Between the trimmed V and J ends, which lost 5 bases and 7 bases, there was a span of 18 bases. CDR1 and CDR2 from the germline V gene are MNHNY and SVGAGI (reference sequence). CDR3 length: 15 residues. The CDR3 is CASSISRGIGQPQHF. DNA of the CDR3: TGTGCCAGCAGTATAAGCCGGGGGATCGGGCAGCCCCAGCATTTT.

V is TRBV7-2 and J is TRBJ1-4; D might be TRBD1 (6 bases). This CDR3 has 15 residues. Trimming pared 0 bases from V and 5 bases from J, leaving 10 bases between. Germline CDR1 is SGHTA and CDR2 is FQGNSA. CDR3 residues: CASSLAGTSNEKLFF. As DNA, the CDR3 is TGTGCCAGCAGCTTAGCTGGGACAAGCAATGAAAAACTGTTTTTT.

The V and J genes are TRBV6-1 and TRBJ2-5; the match to TRBD1 covers 7 bases. Per germline, CDR1 MNHNS and CDR2 SASEGT. The CDR3 is made up of 16 amino acids. V shed 1 base, J shed 4 bases, and the junction held 9 bases outside the gene matches. CDR3 bases: TGTGCCAGCAGTGAAGTGGGCAGGGGGTCTGGAGAGACCCAGTACTTC. Protein sequence: CASSEVGRGSGETQYF.

This rearrangement joins TRBV15 to TRBJ2-2; no reliable D call. The CDR3 has 13 amino acids. CDR1 and CDR2 from the germline V gene are LNHNV and YYDKDF (reference sequence). V was pared by 0 bases and J by 4 bases, with 3 bases between. This chain's CDR3 is CATSRDVTGELFF. The CDR3 coding sequence is TGTGCCACCAGCAGAGATGTCACCGGGGAGCTGTTTTTT.

This chain connects TRBV28 to TRBJ1-2, with 11 bases identical to TRBD1. The ends lost 6 bases at V and 2 bases at J; junction bases unmatched: 5. Germline V CDR1 and CDR2: MDHEN, SYDVKM. CDR3 length equals 15 residues. CDR3 nucleotide sequence: TGTGCCAGCAGCTTCGGGACAGGGGGGAACTATGGCTACACCTTC. It codes for CASSFGTGGNYGYTF.

The chain combines TRBV10-1 with TRBJ2-5, with D uncertain. Trimming pared 3 bases from V and 2 bases from J, leaving 7 bases between. Germline V gene sequence: CDR1 WNHNN, CDR2 SYGVQD (reference sequence). CDR3 length: 13 amino acids. CDR3 amino acids: CASSESSQETQYF. As DNA, the CDR3 is TGCGCCAGCAGTGAATCCAGTCAAGAGACCCAGTACTTC.

The chain has TRBV5-1 and TRBJ2-2; no reliable D call. This CDR3 contains 14 residues. CDR1 is SGHRS, CDR2 YFSETQ, per germline. V was cut by 2 bases and J by 2 bases, with 7 bases left in between. The CDR3 protein is CASSFGGNTGELFF. The CDR3 DNA reads as TGCGCCAGCAGCTTCGGCGGCAACACCGGGGAGCTGTTTTTT.

The chain couples TRBV7-9 to TRBJ1-1; 8 bases map to TRBD1. With V trimmed by 5 bases and J by 10 bases, 15 bases remained unmatched. CDR3 length: 15 residues. CDR1 SEHNR and CDR2 FQNEAQ come from the germline V gene (reference sequence). CDR3 amino acids: CASSTSGGLGLLAFF. CDR3 nucleotides: TGTGCCAGCAGCACCTCAGGGGGCCTGGGTCTGTTAGCTTTCTTT.

With respect to this clone: An end of the junction does not agree with germline; a read error may underlie this. The chain is built from TRBV25-1 and TRBJ2-6, with TRBD1 identical over 8 bases. Germline V lookup: CDR1 MGHDK, CDR2 SYGVNS. This CDR3 region has 16 residues. CDR3 DNA sequence: TGTGCCAGCAGTACCAAACGTACGCAGGGGGCCGACGTCCTGACTTTC. This translates into CASSTKRTQGADVLTF.

The J gene is TRBJ2-5, the V gene TRBV5-1; 9 bases align to TRBD1. The CDR3 extends over 15 amino acids. Germline CDR1 and CDR2: SGHRS and YFSETQ. V was clipped by 7 bases and J by 2 bases; unmatched bases: 9. CDR3 in DNA: TGCGCCAGCGCCGAATCCGGGACAGGGCAAGAGACCCAGTACTTC. Encoded protein: CASAESGTGQETQYF.

The chain links TRBV6-6 to TRBJ1-5, with 8 bases matching TRBD1. Germline CDR1 MNHNY, CDR2 SVGAGI (reference sequence). The CDR3 has 15 amino acids. V trimming: 6 bases; J trimming: 0 bases; junction bases outside the gene matches: 4. DNA for the CDR3: TGTGCCAGCAGACGACAGGGGCATAGCAATCAGCCCCAGCATTTT. Protein sequence: CASRRQGHSNQPQHF.

This chain connects TRBV10-3 to TRBJ2-2; TRBD1 matches at 10 bases. The V gene end was trimmed by 10 bases and the J gene end by 0 bases; junction bases not matched to a gene: 8. In germline, CDR1 is ENHRY, CDR2 SYGVKD. The CDR3 spans 16 residues. This CDR3 is CATKDRGGTNTGELFF. CDR3 in DNA: TGTGCCACCAAGGACAGGGGGGGTACGAACACCGGGGAGCTGTTTTTT.

The chain recombines TRBV2 with TRBJ1-5; D remains ambiguous. The germline gives CDR1 SNHLY, CDR2 FYNNEI. This CDR3 has 13 residues. Trimming left V 5 bases short and J 3 bases short, with 8 bases between. In DNA form, the CDR3 reads TGTGCCAGCAGTTTGGGTATCAATCAGCCCCAGCATTTT. The encoded protein is CASSLGINQPQHF. Combining the CDR3 with reference TRBV2 and TRBJ1-5 gives the whole variable domain EPEVTQTPSHQVTQMGQEVILRCVPISNHLYFYWYRQILGQKVEFLVSFYNNEISEKSEIFDDQFSVERPDGSNFTLKIRSTKLEDSAMYFCASSLGINQPQHFGDGTRLSIL.

The rearrangement joins TRBV5-1 to TRBJ2-1; 7 nucleotides match TRBD2. From germline, CDR1 is SGHRS and CDR2 YFSETQ. This CDR3 has 16 residues. Germline trimming cut 2 bases from V and 0 bases from J; bases unmatched to any gene: 5. CDR3 amino acids: CASSFQAGSSYNEQFF. In DNA, the CDR3 is TGCGCCAGCAGCTTTCAAGCGGGGAGCTCCTACAATGAGCAGTTCTTC. Drawing the rest from reference TRBV5-1 and TRBJ2-1, the complete variable domain is KAGVTQTPRYLIKTRGQQVTLSCSPISGHRSVSWYQQTPGQGLQFLFEYFSETQRNKGNFPGRFSGRQFSNSRSEMNVSTLELGDSALYLCASSFQAGSSYNEQFFGPGTRLTVL.

The V call is TRBV2, the J call TRBJ2-3; the D call may be TRBD1 or TRBD2 (6 bases each). Looked up from germline, CDR1 is SNHLY and CDR2 is FYNNEI. This CDR3 spans 15 amino acids. V was clipped by 4 bases and J by 6 bases, with 17 bases between them. The CDR3 region is CASSGQTGAIDTQYF. CDR3 sequence (DNA): TGTGCCAGCAGTGGGCAAACGGGGGCTATCGATACGCAGTATTTT.

There are a few counts of this clone. V and J are TRBV2 and TRBJ1-5, with D unclear. From germline, CDR1 is SNHLY and CDR2 FYNNEI. The germline V and J ends were trimmed by 6 bases and 1 base, with 7 bases remaining between them. This CDR3 is 13 amino acids long. The CDR3 bases are TGTGCCAGCAGGGAGGACAGCAATCAGCCCCAGCATTTT. Amino acid sequence: CASREDSNQPQHF.

The chain joins TRBV5-4 to TRBJ2-1; 9 bases agree with TRBD2. This CDR3 contains 16 residues. Germline V lookup: CDR1 SGHNT, CDR2 YYREEE (reference sequence). With 4 bases clipped from V and 4 bases from J, the junction kept 9 bases outside the gene matches. The DNA of the CDR3 is TGTGCCAGCAGCCACTGGGGACTAGCTAATTACAATGAGCAGTTCTTC. Translated: CASSHWGLANYNEQFF. Full variable domain (outside the CDR3, taken from reference TRBV5-4 and TRBJ2-1): ETGVTQSPTHLIKTRGQQVTLRCSSQSGHNTVSWYQQALGQGPQFIFQYYREEENGRGNFPPRFSGLQFPNYSSELNVNALELDDSALYLCASSHWGLANYNEQFFGPGTRLTVL.

The chain employs TRBV25-1 and TRBJ2-2; D might be TRBD1 (6 bases). Germline CDR1 MGHDK, CDR2 SYGVNS. The ends were cut back, 3 bases at V and 2 bases at J, with 13 bases in the middle. The CDR3 totals 16 residues. This CDR3 is CASSDTRGINTGELFF. As DNA, the CDR3 is TGTGCCAGCAGTGACACAAGGGGGATAAACACCGGGGAGCTGTTTTTT. Full variable domain (remainder filled in from reference TRBV25-1 and TRBJ2-2): EADIYQTPRYLVIGTGKKITLECSQTMGHDKMYWYQQDPGMELHLIHYSYGVNSTEKGDLSSESTVSRIRTEHFPLTLESARPSHTSQYLCASSDTRGINTGELFFGEGSRLTVL.

V gene TRBV5-1 combines with J gene TRBJ2-5; 7 positions agree with TRBD1. V lost 1 base, J lost 5 bases, and 11 bases stayed unmatched. This CDR3 has 16 amino acids. Germline lookup yields CDR1 SGHRS and CDR2 YFSETQ. This chain's CDR3 is CASSLTRTGRSETQYF. The CDR3 coding sequence is TGCGCCAGCAGCTTGACCAGGACAGGAAGAAGCGAGACCCAGTACTTC.

The chain recombines TRBV7-2 with TRBJ2-5; 7 bases are shared with TRBD1. Germline V gene lookup returns CDR1 SGHTA and CDR2 FQGNSA. The CDR3 is 14 residues long. Trimming took 2 bases from V and 6 from J; bases not matched to a gene: 6. This chain's CDR3 is CASSLQVTGQTQYF. In DNA, the CDR3 is TGTGCCAGCAGCTTACAGGTGACAGGGCAGACCCAGTACTTC. Drawing the rest from reference TRBV7-2 and TRBJ2-5, the complete variable domain is GAGVSQSPSNKVTEKGKDVELRCDPISGHTALYWYRQSLGQGLEFLIYFQGNSAPDKSGLPSDRFSAERTGGSVSTLTIQRTQQEDSAVYLCASSLQVTGQTQYFGPGTRLLVL.

The J gene is TRBJ2-7, the V gene TRBV5-4; D may match TRBD1 or TRBD2 (5 bases each). The CDR3 consists of 14 residues. The V gene lost 0 bases and the J gene lost 2 bases, with 9 bases spanning the gap. Germline-derived CDR1 and CDR2 are SGHNT and YYREEE (reference sequence). This chain's CDR3 is CASSLDLGAYEQYF. CDR3 in DNA: TGTGCCAGCAGCTTGGATCTGGGGGCCTACGAGCAGTACTTC.

The rearrangement links TRBV11-2 to TRBJ2-2; 10 bases are shared with TRBD2. This CDR3 comprises 19 residues. J was trimmed by 5 bases and V by 0 bases; bases with no gene match: 12. CDR1 is SGHAT, CDR2 FQNNGV, per germline. This CDR3 reads CASSLEGRLAGVWTGELFF. As DNA, the CDR3 is TGTGCCAGCAGCTTAGAAGGTCGGCTAGCGGGAGTGTGGACCGGGGAGCTGTTTTTT.

This chain uses TRBV19 with TRBJ2-7; D ambiguous. V was shortened by 5 bases and J by 3 bases, with 11 bases between the two germline ends. The CDR3 runs to 13 residues. The germline V gene has CDR1 LNHDA and CDR2 SQIVND (reference sequence). In nucleotides, the CDR3 is TGTGCCAGTAGTGAGACCCCCGACTACGAGCAGTACTTC. Translation: CASSETPDYEQYF.

This chain connects TRBV5-1 to TRBJ2-1; possibly TRBD2 for D (6 bases). Germline-derived CDR1 and CDR2 are SGHRS and YFSETQ. CDR3 size: 15 residues. With 4 bases removed from V and 6 bases from J, the gap between germline ends came to 17 bases. The chain's CDR3 is CASSTRSTSTNEQFF. As DNA, the CDR3 is TGCGCCAGCAGCACCAGAAGTACTAGCACCAATGAGCAGTTCTTC. Complete variable domain (other parts from reference TRBV5-1 and TRBJ2-1): KAGVTQTPRYLIKTRGQQVTLSCSPISGHRSVSWYQQTPGQGLQFLFEYFSETQRNKGNFPGRFSGRQFSNSRSEMNVSTLELGDSALYLCASSTRSTSTNEQFFGPGTRLTVL.

V usage is TRBV27 and J usage is TRBJ2-7; 10 bases map to TRBD1. The CDR3 consists of 16 residues. Germline V gene data show CDR1 as MNHEY and CDR2 as SMNVEV (reference sequence). Trimming cost V 5 bases and J 0 bases; bases outside gene matches: 7. Written as DNA, the CDR3 is TGTGCCAGCAGTCGGATACGGGACAGGGGCTCCTACGAGCAGTACTTC. It encodes CASSRIRDRGSYEQYF.